The entry below gives a single TCR beta chain sequence along with its context. Sequencing was performed with immunoSEQ multiplex PCR; in TCRdb, only in-frame clones are kept and a portion is missing. The sample records around 280,000 clones, around nine tenths being singletons. These data are taken from a study of blood T cell repertoires in COVID-19. Germline CDR1 is MNHEY and CDR2 is SVGEGT. Trimming took 5 bases from V and 3 from J; bases not matched to a gene: 6. CDR3 length: 15 residues. The clonotype originates from a woman aged 25 to 39 with COVID-19, enrolled during active disease. V gene TRBV6-2 or TRBV6-3 combines with J gene TRBJ2-1; 8 nucleotides align to TRBD2. The sequenced sample consisted of peripheral blood. DNA of the CDR3: TGTGCCAGCAGTCTCACAGCGGGAGACTACAATGAGCAGTTCTTC. It translates to CASSLTAGDYNEQFF.